This T cell receptor beta chain appears in the sequencing data of a study of post-analysis software for immune sequencing data. The study's findings and limits: The five TRBV segments detected at higher frequency in patients than in controls included TRBV5-6, TRBV5-1 and TRBV20-1.

CDR3 length: 13 amino acids. Germline-derived CDR1 and CDR2 are LGHDT and YNNKEL (reference sequence). The authors incorporated unique molecular identifiers into the TCR beta cDNA libraries. TCRdb independently ran MiXCR on the PCR reads; one entry per CDR3 protein. There are roughly 540,000 distinct CDR3 sequences in the sample; around 34% occur only once, and 6% lies in the top ten. About this clonotype: Its cognate antigen is unknown.

This TCR was sampled from a girl aged 2-17 years with multiple sclerosis. The specimen sequenced was blood. The chain joins TRBV3-1 to TRBJ2-5; 7 bases align to TRBD2. The better agreement between TRBJ2-7 and the DNA end casts doubt on the J call. This CDR3 is CASSQVGGSEQYF. CDR3 DNA: TGTGCCAGCAGCCAAGTGGGGGGGAGCGAGCAGTACTTC.